This entry features one T cell receptor beta chain sequence. These data come from a study of blood T cell repertoires in COVID-19. Study background: Donors in the United States, Italy and Spain gave samples during acute or convalescent COVID-19.

In the original analysis: Nucleated cell number was recorded as an estimate derived from reference gene primer amplification. Clones were sequenced by immunoSEQ multiplex PCR, and TCRdb holds only the in-frame ones, with some missing. V and J calls plus clone size are reproduced from that table; the DNA served to infer D and trimming. The sample gives some 290,000 clones, roughly 90% of which show up once; roughly 11% is in the top ten. Trimming at V came to 3 bases and at J to 9 bases, leaving 5 bases not matched to a gene. The CDR3 loop spans 12 amino acids. Germline CDR1 is SGHRS and CDR2 is YFSETQ.

This TCR was sampled from a woman aged 25 to 39 with COVID-19, enrolled during active disease. Sequencing used peripheral blood. V usage is TRBV5-1 and J usage is TRBJ2-5; 7 bases are shared with TRBD2. In DNA form, the CDR3 reads TGCGCCAGCAGCTCGGGGGGTTGGGCCCAGTACTTC. Translating gives CASSSGGWAQYF.